This T cell receptor beta chain was profiled in a study of Ad26.COV2.S vaccination and SARS-CoV-2 variants. Study outcomes and limitations: Breadth, reportedly substantial, characterized the spike-specific CD8+ and CD4+ T cell responses after vaccination.

Treatment reported: 15 to 20 received Ad26.COV2.S at low or high dose, single or two shots; about 5 received placebo; per-sample allocation not given. The investigators took samples on day 63 after the first vaccine or placebo injection. With regard to this clone: The antigen remains unidentified.

The CDR3 covers 15 residues. CDR1 and CDR2 from the germline V gene are SGHAT and FQNNGV. Trimming cost V 1 base and J 3 bases; bases outside gene matches: 4. The table came from immunoSEQ multiplex PCR; TCRdb's copy has only in-frame clones and leaves some out. The table includes 450,000 to 550,000 clones, 89% detected once. The V call is TRBV11-2, the J call TRBJ2-7; TRBD2 agrees at 9 bases. The sample consisted of peripheral blood, taken in a trial of Ad26.COV2.S vaccine versus placebo. This clonotype was obtained from a person aged 18 to 59 who received the Ad26.COV2.S COVID-19 vaccine or a placebo. The CDR3 region is CASSLGLAVNYEQYV. The CDR3 DNA follows: TGTGCCAGCAGCTTAGGACTAGCGGTAAACTACGAGCAGTACGTC.